This T cell receptor beta chain originates from a study of blood T cells in healthy people across ages. A second PCR, run for roughly 7 to 12 cycles, used a sample-barcoded 5' primer plus a J-beta primer mix. MiXCR, applied by TCRdb to the 5' RACE reads, yields one record per CDR3 protein. The sample contains fewer than 1 million distinct CDR3 sequences, around 45% of which appear only once. Study findings and constraints: The diversity estimates, figures obtained from one million T cells, were considered underestimates.

This clonotype was counted between two and nine times. As yet, its antigen is unknown. The sequencing sample was made of blood. This TCR derives from a man in his fifties or sixties in good health.

CDR3 sequence: CASSDKLAGGLNEQFF. CDR3 DNA sequence: TGTGCCAGCAGCGACAAGCTAGCGGGGGGCTTGAATGAGCAGTTCTTC. The gene calls are TRBV7-3 and TRBJ2-1; 11 bases agree with TRBD2. In germline, CDR1 is SGHTA, CDR2 FQGTGA. Unmatched junction bases numbered 10, after V lost 5 bases and J lost 7 bases. The CDR3 length is 16 residues.